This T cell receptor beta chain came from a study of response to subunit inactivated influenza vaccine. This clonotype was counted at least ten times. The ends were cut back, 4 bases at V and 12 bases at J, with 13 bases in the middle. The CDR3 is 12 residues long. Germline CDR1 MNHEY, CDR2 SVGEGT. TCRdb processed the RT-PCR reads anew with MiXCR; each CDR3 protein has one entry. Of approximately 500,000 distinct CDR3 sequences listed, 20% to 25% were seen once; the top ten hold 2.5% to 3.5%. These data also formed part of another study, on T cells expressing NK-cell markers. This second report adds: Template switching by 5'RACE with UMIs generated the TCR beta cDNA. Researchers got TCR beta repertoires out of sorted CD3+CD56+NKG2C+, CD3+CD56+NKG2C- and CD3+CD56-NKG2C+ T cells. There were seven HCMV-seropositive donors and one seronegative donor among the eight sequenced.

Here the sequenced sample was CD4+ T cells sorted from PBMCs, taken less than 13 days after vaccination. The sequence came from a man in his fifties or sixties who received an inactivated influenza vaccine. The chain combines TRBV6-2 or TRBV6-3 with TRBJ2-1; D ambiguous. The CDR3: CASSWPQGAQFF. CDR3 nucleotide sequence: TGTGCCAGCAGTTGGCCCCAAGGTGCGCAGTTCTTC.